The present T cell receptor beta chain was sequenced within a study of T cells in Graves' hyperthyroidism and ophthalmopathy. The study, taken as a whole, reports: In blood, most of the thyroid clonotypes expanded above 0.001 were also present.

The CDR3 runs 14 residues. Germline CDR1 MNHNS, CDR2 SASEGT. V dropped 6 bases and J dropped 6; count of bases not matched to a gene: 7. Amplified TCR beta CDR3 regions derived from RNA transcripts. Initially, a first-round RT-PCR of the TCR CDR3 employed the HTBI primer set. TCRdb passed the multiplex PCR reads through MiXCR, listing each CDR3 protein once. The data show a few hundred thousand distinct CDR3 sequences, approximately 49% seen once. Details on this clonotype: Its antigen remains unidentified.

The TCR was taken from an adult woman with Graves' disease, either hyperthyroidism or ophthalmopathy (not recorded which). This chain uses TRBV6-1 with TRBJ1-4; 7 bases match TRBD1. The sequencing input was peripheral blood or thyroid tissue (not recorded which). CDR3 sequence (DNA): TGTGCCAGCAGCCGGACAGGTTCGGATGAAAAACTGTTTTTT. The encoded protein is CASSRTGSDEKLFF.